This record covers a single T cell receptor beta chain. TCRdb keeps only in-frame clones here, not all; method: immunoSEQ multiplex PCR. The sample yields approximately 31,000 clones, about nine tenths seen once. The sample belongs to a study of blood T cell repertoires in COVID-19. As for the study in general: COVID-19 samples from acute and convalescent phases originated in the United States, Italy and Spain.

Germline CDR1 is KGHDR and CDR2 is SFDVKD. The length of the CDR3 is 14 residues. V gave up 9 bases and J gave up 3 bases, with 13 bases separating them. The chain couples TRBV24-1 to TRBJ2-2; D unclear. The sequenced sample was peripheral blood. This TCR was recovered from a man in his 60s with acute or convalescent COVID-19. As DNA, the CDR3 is TGTGCCACCGCACACCCTAGTGACACCGGGGAGCTGTTTTTT. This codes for CATAHPSDTGELFF.